Below, 22 T cell receptor beta chains from the same sample are listed, as sequenced in a study of T-cell memory formation after mild COVID-19. TCRdb called the 5' RACE reads again in MiXCR, with one record for every CDR3 protein. The repertoire holds approximately 54,000 distinct CDR3 sequences, with about 12% as singletons. The source material was PBMCs or a T cell subset sorted from them (not recorded which). The receptors shown here come from a man in his late teens or twenties who had mild COVID-19 (a few samples of this study predate the infection). Cell type and time point are not known.

In its sample, this clonotype was seen a few times. V is TRBV29-1 and J is TRBJ2-3; 8 bases map to TRBD2. Trimming at V came to 4 bases and at J to 5 bases, leaving 2 bases not matched to a gene. This CDR3 spans 12 amino acids. Germline V CDR1 and CDR2: SQVTM, ANQGSEA. Written as DNA, the CDR3 is TGCAGCGTTGGCGGGGGGCTAGATACGCAGTATTTT. It is translated as CSVGGGLDTQYF.

This clonotype was seen only a few times. The chain links TRBV20-1 to TRBJ1-5, with 12 bases aligning to TRBD1. Trimming removed 5 bases from V and 8 bases from J; junction bases left unmatched: 10. Germline CDR1 is DFQATT and CDR2 is SNEGSKA (reference sequence). The CDR3 length is 15 residues. CDR3 in amino acids: CSAVRDRGLGEPQHF. As DNA, the CDR3 is TGCAGTGCTGTACGGGACAGGGGGCTGGGAGAGCCCCAGCATTTT.

This clonotype was seen many times. The chain links TRBV6-6 to TRBJ2-7; 10 bases are shared with TRBD2. This CDR3 has 16 amino acids. The germline V gene encodes CDR1 MNHNY and CDR2 SVGAGI (reference sequence). With 2 bases clipped from V and 2 bases from J, the junction kept 6 bases outside the gene matches. The CDR3 protein is CASSYGSGGSTYEQYV. CDR3 sequence (DNA): TGTGCCAGCAGTTACGGTAGCGGGGGGTCCACCTACGAGCAGTACGTC.

In its sample, this clonotype was seen many times. V gene TRBV12-3 or TRBV12-4 combines with J gene TRBJ1-5; 7 nucleotides agree with TRBD1. V was clipped by 5 bases and J by 4 bases; unmatched bases: 2. This CDR3 has 13 residues. For the CDR3, the DNA is TGTGCCAGCAGTCCACAGGGGAATCAGCCCCAGCATTTT. This sequence encodes CASSPQGNQPQHF.

For the CDR3, the DNA is TGTGCCAGCAGCTTAGCATCCCTAGCGGGCACAGATACGCAGTATTTT. Translated: CASSLASLAGTDTQYF. The J gene is TRBJ2-3, the V gene TRBV7-2, with 7 bases lining up with TRBD2. There are 16 residues in the CDR3. Trimming at V came to 0 bases and at J to 1 base, leaving 4 bases not matched to a gene. The V gene's germline CDR1 is SGHTA and CDR2 FQGNSA. The full variable domain, its missing parts supplied by reference TRBV7-2 and TRBJ2-3, is GAGVSQSPSNKVTEKGKDVELRCDPISGHTALYWYRQSLGQGLEFLIYFQGNSAPDKSGLPSDRFSAERTGGSVSTLTIQRTQQEDSAVYLCASSLASLAGTDTQYFGPGTRLTVL.

This clonotype was found a few times. This chain uses TRBV6-2 or TRBV6-3 with TRBJ2-2, with 7 nucleotides matching TRBD1. CDR1 MNHEY and CDR2 SVGEGT come from the germline V gene. Losses at the gene ends were 7 bases for V and 5 bases for J; bases not matched to a gene: 4. The CDR3 has 13 amino acids. In DNA, the CDR3 is TGTGCCAGCATCAAACAGGGGACCGGGGAGCTGTTTTTT. Protein: CASIKQGTGELFF.

The chain joins TRBV20-1 to TRBJ1-1; D might be TRBD1 (5 bases). Germline CDR1 reads DFQATT; CDR2 reads SNEGSKA (reference sequence). The CDR3 totals 14 residues. The V and J ends lost 1 base and 4 bases respectively, with 13 bases between them. The CDR3 spells CSARGSRGTTEAFF. The CDR3 DNA sequence: TGCAGTGCTAGAGGCAGTCGGGGCACCACTGAAGCTTTCTTT.

The V call is TRBV5-4, the J call TRBJ2-7; 12 bases line up with TRBD2. J was trimmed by 3 bases and V by 3 bases; bases with no gene match: 10. Germline V CDR1 and CDR2: SGHNT, YYREEE (reference sequence). There are 17 residues in the CDR3. The CDR3 loop reads CASSSGGLAGTFYEQYV. The CDR3 DNA is TGTGCCAGCAGCTCGGGCGGACTAGCGGGGACCTTCTACGAGCAGTACGTC.

The V and J genes are TRBV4-3 and TRBJ1-1, with D possibly matching TRBD1 (5 bases). CDR1 and CDR2 from the germline V gene are LGHNA and YSLEER. The CDR3 extends over 16 amino acids. Trimming left V 3 bases short and J 1 base short, with 15 bases between. CDR3 nucleotide sequence: TGCGCCAGCAGCCAGGACGTGGGGGGAGCGAACACTGAAGCTTTCTTT. This codes for CASSQDVGGANTEAFF.

This clonotype was detected a few times. The gene calls are TRBV11-3 and TRBJ2-3, with 7 bases that match TRBD2. Trimming removed 4 bases from V and 6 bases from J; junction bases left unmatched: 10. CDR1 is SGHNT and CDR2 is YENEEA in the germline V gene. The CDR3 has 15 amino acids. CDR3 DNA: TGTGCCAGCAGCTCACCGGGGGGTCCGAGGGATACGCAGTATTTT. It yields the protein CASSSPGGPRDTQYF.

This clonotype showed up just a few times. The chain joins TRBV4-3 to TRBJ1-1, with 7 nucleotides matching TRBD1. From germline, CDR1 is LGHNA and CDR2 YSLEER. The trim removed 5 bases at V and 1 base at J, leaving 4 bases unmatched. This CDR3 comprises 14 residues. CDR3 nucleotides: TGCGCCAGCAGCGTAGACAGGGCGAACACTGAAGCTTTCTTT. It translates to CASSVDRANTEAFF.

This clonotype was detected ten times or more. The rearrangement links TRBV5-1 to TRBJ2-5; 13 nucleotides match TRBD2. CDR1 is SGHRS and CDR2 is YFSETQ in the germline V gene. The J segment lost 1 base and the V segment lost 7 bases, leaving 10 bases of the junction unmatched. This CDR3 is built from 17 residues. Here the CDR3 DNA reads TGCGCCAGCTCGCCGGGACTAGCGGGGATTTTCCAAGAGACCCAGTACTTC. Residues: CASSPGLAGIFQETQYF.

The rearrangement links TRBV6-6 to TRBJ2-3; D not certain. This CDR3 is 12 amino acids long. The germline V gene has CDR1 MNHNY and CDR2 SVGAGI (reference sequence). V was clipped by 0 bases and J by 5 bases, with 3 bases between them. The CDR3 DNA is TGTGCCAGCAGTTACTCAGGAGATACGCAGTATTTT. This translates into CASSYSGDTQYF.

This clonotype was counted at least ten times. The V gene is TRBV4-3, the J gene TRBJ1-6; D gene unclear. Germline CDR1 is LGHNA and CDR2 is YSLEER. Trimming left V 5 bases short and J 7 bases short, with 27 bases between. The CDR3 spans 19 residues. CDR3 nucleotide sequence: TGCGCCAGCAGCTTTCGACGTCTGGGCCATTCCCTCGAGAATTCACCCCTCCACTTT. Its translation: CASSFRRLGHSLENSPLHF.

The chain recombines TRBV3-1 with TRBJ1-2; unclear D gene. Trimming removed 3 bases from V and 8 bases from J, with 10 bases in between. CDR1 and CDR2 (germline): LGHDT, YNNKEL (reference sequence). CDR3 size: 12 residues. Written as DNA, the CDR3 is TGTGCCAGCAGCCACGAGAGTCGGGGCTACACCTTC. The encoded protein is CASSHESRGYTF.

The chain is built from TRBV5-5 and TRBJ1-1; D unclear. Germline V gene sequence: CDR1 SGHKS, CDR2 YYEKEE (reference sequence). V was clipped by 1 base and J by 5 bases, with 9 bases between them. This CDR3 contains 13 residues. CDR3 amino acids: CASSLLVGTEAFF. The CDR3 DNA is TGTGCCAGCAGCTTGTTAGTAGGTACTGAAGCTTTCTTT.

V and J are TRBV5-1 and TRBJ1-1, with D unclear. CDR1 and CDR2 (germline): SGHRS, YFSETQ. Trimming stripped 1 base from V and 1 base from J, with 8 bases between. CDR3 size: 14 residues. CDR3 amino acids: CASSLQVTNTEAFF. As DNA, the CDR3 is TGCGCCAGCAGCTTGCAGGTAACGAACACTGAAGCTTTCTTT.

V gene TRBV5-1 combines with J gene TRBJ2-2, with 7 bases identical to TRBD1. The CDR3 extends over 14 amino acids. The germline gives CDR1 SGHRS, CDR2 YFSETQ. The ends lost 4 bases at V and 3 bases at J; junction bases unmatched: 3. CDR3 loop: CASSRQGDTGELFF. CDR3 DNA sequence: TGCGCCAGCAGCCGACAGGGCGACACCGGGGAGCTGTTTTTT.

This clonotype was seen only a few times. The chain employs TRBV29-1 and TRBJ1-1; 7 nucleotides line up with TRBD1. Germline assignment: CDR1 SQVTM and CDR2 ANQGSEA. This CDR3 has 10 residues. The junction had 4 bases not matched to a gene; V was cut back by 4 bases and J by 11 bases. The CDR3 coding sequence is TGCAGCGTTGGGGACAGTCCCGCTTTCTTT. It encodes CSVGDSPAFF.

This chain uses TRBV6-5 with TRBJ1-2, with D possibly being TRBD1 (6 bases). CDR1 and CDR2 (germline): MNHEY, SVGAGI. This CDR3 comprises 15 residues. The germline V and J ends were trimmed by 2 bases and 7 bases, with 17 bases remaining between them. CDR3 sequence (DNA): TGTGCCAGCAGTTACGGACAGCTCCTTTTTGGTGGCTACACCTTC. It translates to CASSYGQLLFGGYTF.

Only a few counts were recorded for this clonotype. The V gene is TRBV10-3, the J gene TRBJ2-7; the match to TRBD1 covers 8 bases. The CDR3 has 11 residues. The germline V gene encodes CDR1 ENHRY and CDR2 SYGVKD. J lost 3 bases, V lost 8 bases, and 0 bases had no gene match. CDR3 protein: CAIGTGYEQYV. Written as DNA, the CDR3 is TGTGCCATCGGGACAGGCTACGAGCAGTACGTC.

V and J are TRBV29-1 and TRBJ2-7, with D possibly being TRBD1 (5 bases). V dropped 7 bases and J dropped 0 bases, with 16 bases sitting between them. CDR3 length: 14 residues. Germline V gives CDR1 SQVTM, CDR2 ANQGSEA. The CDR3 bases are TGCAGCGCCACAGGCAAAGCATCCTCCTACGAGCAGTACTTC. Its translation: CSATGKASSYEQYF.